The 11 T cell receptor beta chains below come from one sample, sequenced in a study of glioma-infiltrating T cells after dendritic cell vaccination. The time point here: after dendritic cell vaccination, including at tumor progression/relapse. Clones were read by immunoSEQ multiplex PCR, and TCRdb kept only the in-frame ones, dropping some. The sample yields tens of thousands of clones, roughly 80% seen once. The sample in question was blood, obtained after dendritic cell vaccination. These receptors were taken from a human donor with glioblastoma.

This chain's CDR3 is CASSLGANYGYTF. For the CDR3, the DNA is TGTGCCAGCAGCTTAGGAGCGAACTATGGCTACACCTTC. The rearrangement uses TRBV7-2 and TRBJ1-2; D is unclear. V lost 1 base to trimming and J lost 2 bases, with 5 bases between them. The CDR3 spans 13 residues. Per germline, CDR1 SGHTA and CDR2 FQGNSA.

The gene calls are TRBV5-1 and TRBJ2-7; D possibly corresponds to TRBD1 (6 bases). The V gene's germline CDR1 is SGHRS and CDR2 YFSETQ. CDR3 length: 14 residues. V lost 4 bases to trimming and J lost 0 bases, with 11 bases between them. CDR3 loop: CASSLRGDSYEQYF. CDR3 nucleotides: TGCGCCAGCAGCCTCAGGGGAGACTCCTACGAGCAGTACTTC. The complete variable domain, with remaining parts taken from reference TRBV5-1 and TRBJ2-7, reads KAGVTQTPRYLIKTRGQQVTLSCSPISGHRSVSWYQQTPGQGLQFLFEYFSETQRNKGNFPGRFSGRQFSNSRSEMNVSTLELGDSALYLCASSLRGDSYEQYFGPGTRLTVT.

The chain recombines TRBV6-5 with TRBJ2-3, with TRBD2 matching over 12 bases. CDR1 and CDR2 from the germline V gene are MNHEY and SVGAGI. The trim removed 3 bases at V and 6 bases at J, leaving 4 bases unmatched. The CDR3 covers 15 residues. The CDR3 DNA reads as TGTGCCAGCAGTTATCTAGCGGGGGGGCGGGATACGCAGTATTTT. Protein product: CASSYLAGGRDTQYF.

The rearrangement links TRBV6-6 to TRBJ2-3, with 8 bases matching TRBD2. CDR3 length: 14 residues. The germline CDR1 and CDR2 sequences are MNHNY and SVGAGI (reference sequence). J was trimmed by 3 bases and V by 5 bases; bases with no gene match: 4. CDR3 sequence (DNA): TGTGCCAGCAGTCCTCGGGGGGGAACAGATACGCAGTATTTT. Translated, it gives CASSPRGGTDTQYF.

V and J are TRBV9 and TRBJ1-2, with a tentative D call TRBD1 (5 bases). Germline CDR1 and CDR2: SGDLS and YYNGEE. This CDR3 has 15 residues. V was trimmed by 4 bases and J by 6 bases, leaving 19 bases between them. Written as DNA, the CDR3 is TGTGCCAGCAGCTCCGGTTGGGCCGCGGGGGATGGCTACACCTTC. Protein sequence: CASSSGWAAGDGYTF. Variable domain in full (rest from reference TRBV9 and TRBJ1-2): DSGVTQTPKHLITATGQRVTLRCSPRSGDLSVYWYQQSLDQGLQFLIQYYNGEERAKGNILERFSAQQFPDLHSELNLSSLELGDSALYFCASSSGWAAGDGYTFGSGTRLTVV.

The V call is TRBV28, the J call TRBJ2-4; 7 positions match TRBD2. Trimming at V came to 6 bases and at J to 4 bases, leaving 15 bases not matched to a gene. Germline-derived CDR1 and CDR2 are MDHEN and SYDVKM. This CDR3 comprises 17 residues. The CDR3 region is CASSANWGGTLKNIQYF. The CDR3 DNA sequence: TGTGCCAGCAGCGCAAATTGGGGAGGGACCCTAAAAAACATTCAGTACTTC.

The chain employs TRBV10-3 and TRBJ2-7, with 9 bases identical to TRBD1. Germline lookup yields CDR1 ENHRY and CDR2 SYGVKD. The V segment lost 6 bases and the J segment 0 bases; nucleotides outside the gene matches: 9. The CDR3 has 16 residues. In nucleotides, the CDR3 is TGTGCCATCAGGGACTCTCCGGACAGGGGCTCCTACGAGCAGTACTTC. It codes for CAIRDSPDRGSYEQYF.

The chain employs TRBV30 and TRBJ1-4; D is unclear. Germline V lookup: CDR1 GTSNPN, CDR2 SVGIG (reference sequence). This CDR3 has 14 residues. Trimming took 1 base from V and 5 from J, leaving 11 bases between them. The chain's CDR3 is CAWSDESNNEKLFF. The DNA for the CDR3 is TGTGCCTGGAGTGATGAGAGCAACAATGAAAAACTGTTTTTT.

CDR3 DNA: TGTGCCAGTCTCAGTCCAGGGGGCGTAGGCTACACCTTC. Protein product: CASLSPGGVGYTF. The rearrangement links TRBV19 to TRBJ1-2, with 8 bases fitting TRBD1. CDR3 length equals 13 residues. J lost 8 bases, V lost 8 bases, and 10 bases had no gene match. The germline V gene has CDR1 LNHDA and CDR2 SQIVND (reference sequence).

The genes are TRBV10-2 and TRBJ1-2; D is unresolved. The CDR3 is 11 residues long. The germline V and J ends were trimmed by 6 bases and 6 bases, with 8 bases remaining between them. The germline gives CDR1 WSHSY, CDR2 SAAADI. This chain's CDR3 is CASSGFNGYTF. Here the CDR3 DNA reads TGCGCCAGCAGCGGTTTCAATGGCTACACCTTC.

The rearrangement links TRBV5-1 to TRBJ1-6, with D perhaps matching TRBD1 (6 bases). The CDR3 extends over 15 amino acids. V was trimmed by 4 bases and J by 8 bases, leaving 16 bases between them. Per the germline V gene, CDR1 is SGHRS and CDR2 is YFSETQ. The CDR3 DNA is TGCGCCAGCAGCGTGATACAGGGTGGGGATTCACCCCTCCACTTT. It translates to CASSVIQGGDSPLHF.